The 28 T cell receptor beta chains below were found in one sample sequenced in a study of blood T cell repertoires in COVID-19. Only in-frame clones appear in the TCRdb table, and some are missing; sequencing was by immunoSEQ multiplex PCR. The profile covers roughly 160,000 clones, with around four fifths appearing a single time and roughly 8.1% taken by the ten largest. Input material: peripheral blood. These receptors were collected from an elderly woman with COVID-19, enrolled during active disease.

The rearrangement uses TRBV9 and TRBJ2-1; the match to TRBD1 covers 11 bases. The trim removed 4 bases at V and 9 bases at J, leaving 3 bases unmatched. The V gene's germline CDR1 is SGDLS and CDR2 YYNGEE. This CDR3 contains 13 residues. The CDR3 sequence is CASSSGTGGEQFF. CDR3 in DNA: TGTGCCAGCAGCTCCGGGACAGGGGGTGAGCAGTTCTTC.

The chain is built from TRBV5-1 and TRBJ2-2; D is possibly TRBD2 (5 bases). Germline V lookup: CDR1 SGHRS, CDR2 YFSETQ. CDR3 length equals 15 residues. The V end was cut by 0 bases, the J end by 0 bases, with 6 bases between. This CDR3 is CASSLAGSNTGELFF. The CDR3 DNA reads as TGCGCCAGCAGCTTGGCGGGATCGAACACCGGGGAGCTGTTTTTT.

The V and J genes are TRBV28 and TRBJ2-5; tentative D call: TRBD2 (6 bases). Between the trimmed V and J ends, which lost 6 bases and 5 bases, there was a span of 19 bases. The germline CDR1 and CDR2 sequences are MDHEN and SYDVKM. The CDR3 covers 15 residues. CDR3 nucleotides: TGTGCCAGCAGGTCCCCCGGGGGTTCGAGGGAGACCCAGTACTTC. It yields the protein CASRSPGGSRETQYF.

For this clone: At one boundary the junction diverges from the germline segment, which might be a read error. The rearrangement uses TRBV27 and TRBJ2-7, with 12 bases aligning to TRBD2. The germline CDR1 and CDR2 sequences are MNHEY and SMNVEV (reference sequence). CDR3 length: 16 amino acids. The CDR3 loop is CASSPDLTSGSGLTSF. CDR3 sequence (DNA): TGTGCCAGCAGTCCGGACCTGACTAGCGGGAGTGGCCTTACCAGCTTC.

J is TRBJ1-5 and V is TRBV5-6; no clear D gene. The CDR3 runs to 12 residues. V lost 3 bases, J lost 3 bases, and 4 bases lay in between. The germline V gene has CDR1 SGHDT and CDR2 YYEEEE. DNA of the CDR3: TGTGCCAGCAGCTCCCTCAATCAGCCCCAGCATTTT. This sequence encodes CASSSLNQPQHF.

The chain links TRBV6-6 to TRBJ2-5; 10 bases are a match to TRBD2. This CDR3 has 16 amino acids. CDR1 and CDR2 (germline): MNHNY, SVGAGI (reference sequence). Trimming cost V 2 bases and J 5 bases; bases outside gene matches: 8. The DNA for the CDR3 is TGTGCCAGCAGTTACCAAGATAGCGGGGGGACGGAGACCCAGTACTTC. Its protein is CASSYQDSGGTETQYF.

This chain links TRBV3-1 (or the pseudogene TRBV3-2) with TRBJ1-2, with 7 bases matching TRBD1. The CDR3 contains 15 residues. From germline, CDR1 is LGHDT and CDR2 YNNKEL (reference sequence). The trim removed 2 bases at V and 8 bases at J, leaving 11 bases unmatched. The CDR3, as DNA: TGTGCCAGCAGCCAACACGACAGGGCTGGGTACGGCTACACCTTC. It codes for CASSQHDRAGYGYTF.

This clone was detected once. The chain carries TRBV2 and TRBJ2-5; D is possibly TRBD2 (5 bases). Germline lookup yields CDR1 SNHLY and CDR2 FYNNEI. This CDR3 contains 13 residues. The V gene lost 4 bases and the J gene lost 4 bases, with 10 bases spanning the gap. The CDR3 region has the DNA TGTGCCAGCAGTGCGCCCGGGGTAGAGACCCAGTACTTC. Translation gives CASSAPGVETQYF.

J is TRBJ1-2 and V is TRBV7-2; the D gene is possibly TRBD1 (5 bases). The germline V gene encodes CDR1 SGHTA and CDR2 FQGNSA. This CDR3 has 12 residues. Trimming removed 3 bases at V and 4 bases at J, with 6 bases between. The CDR3 region is CASSLGGYGYTF. CDR3 DNA sequence: TGTGCCAGCAGCTTGGGGGGCTATGGCTACACCTTC.

The chain carries TRBV7-2 and TRBJ2-2, with D perhaps TRBD1 (5 bases). The CDR3 has 14 residues. The V end lost 6 bases, the J end lost 5 bases, and 13 bases lay between the germline ends. CDR1 SGHTA and CDR2 FQGNSA come from the germline V gene. The CDR3 nucleotides read TGTGCCAGCAGACTGGGGCTCCAAACCGGGGAGCTGTTTTTT. As protein: CASRLGLQTGELFF.

J is TRBJ2-1 and V is TRBV10-3; 7 nucleotides line up with TRBD2. Trimming took 5 bases from V and 8 from J; bases not matched to a gene: 6. Germline V CDR1 and CDR2: ENHRY, SYGVKD. The CDR3 is made up of 13 amino acids. CDR3 sequence (DNA): TGTGCCATCAGTCGGGAGGCCCCGTATGAGCAGTTCTTC. It translates to CAISREAPYEQFF.

The chain is built from TRBV12-3 or TRBV12-4 and TRBJ2-3; D not resolved. The V gene lost 7 bases and the J gene lost 10 bases, with 15 bases spanning the gap. The CDR3 sequence is 12 residues long. The CDR3 coding sequence is TGTGCCAGCACCAACCCATCTAACCCGCAGTATTTT. It specifies CASTNPSNPQYF.

This sequence joins TRBV7-3 and TRBJ2-1, with 8 bases aligning to TRBD2. The V segment lost 5 bases and the J segment 6 bases; nucleotides outside the gene matches: 3. The CDR3 sequence is 13 residues long. CDR1 and CDR2 from the germline V gene are SGHTA and FQGTGA. The CDR3 protein is CASSSSGANEQFF. The CDR3, as DNA: TGTGCCAGCAGCAGTAGCGGGGCCAATGAGCAGTTCTTC. The whole variable domain, remainder taken from reference TRBV7-3 and TRBJ2-1, is GAGVSQTPSNKVTEKGKYVELRCDPISGHTALYWYRQSLGQGPEFLIYFQGTGAADDSGLPNDRFFAVRPEGSVSTLKIQRTERGDSAVYLCASSSSGANEQFFGPGTRLTVL.

This clone was detected a few times. This chain uses TRBV9 with TRBJ1-3; no firm D call. Trimming cost V 0 bases and J 2 bases, with 9 bases left between them. Germline CDR1 is SGDLS and CDR2 is YYNGEE. The CDR3 length is 15 residues. In DNA form, the CDR3 reads TGTGCCAGCAGCGTAGATTGGGGAGCTGGAAACACCATATATTTT. Translation: CASSVDWGAGNTIYF.

This sequence joins TRBV24-1 and TRBJ2-7; a weak D match, TRBD1 (5 bases). This CDR3 is built from 11 residues. V dropped 8 bases and J dropped 3 bases, with 7 bases sitting between them. Germline V CDR1 and CDR2: KGHDR, SFDVKD. Written as DNA, the CDR3 is TGTGCCACCAAAGGGGTCTACGAGCAGTACTTC. Residues: CATKGVYEQYF.

The V call is TRBV19, the J call TRBJ1-2; no clear D gene. CDR3 length: 12 amino acids. V was cut by 3 bases and J by 1 base, with 3 bases left in between. Germline-derived CDR1 and CDR2 are LNHDA and SQIVND (reference sequence). The CDR3 coding sequence is TGTGCCAGTAGTATGCGTAACTATGGCTACACCTTC. Residues: CASSMRNYGYTF.

The sample holds a few counts of this clone. This chain joins TRBV5-1 and TRBJ2-7; 10 bases are shared with TRBD2. The germline gives CDR1 SGHRS, CDR2 YFSETQ. The CDR3 loop spans 16 amino acids. Trimming at V came to 4 bases and at J to 5 bases, leaving 12 bases not matched to a gene. CDR3 amino acids: CASSLGLASLRDEQYF. CDR3 nucleotides: TGCGCCAGCAGCCTGGGACTAGCGAGCCTTCGGGACGAGCAGTACTTC. The full variable domain, completed using reference TRBV5-1 and TRBJ2-7, is KAGVTQTPRYLIKTRGQQVTLSCSPISGHRSVSWYQQTPGQGLQFLFEYFSETQRNKGNFPGRFSGRQFSNSRSEMNVSTLELGDSALYLCASSLGLASLRDEQYFGPGTRLTVT.

DNA of the CDR3: TGTGCCAGCAGCCCACAACAGGCGATGAACACTGAAGCTTTCTTT. Its protein is CASSPQQAMNTEAFF. The rearrangement joins TRBV6-5 to TRBJ1-1, with a weak D call TRBD1 (5 bases). CDR1 and CDR2 from the germline V gene are MNHEY and SVGAGI. V was pared by 6 bases and J by 0 bases, with 14 bases between. The CDR3 consists of 15 residues.

J is TRBJ2-7 and V is TRBV5-1; 12 bases fit TRBD2. The germline gives CDR1 SGHRS, CDR2 YFSETQ. V was clipped by 4 bases and J by 3 bases; unmatched bases: 8. This CDR3 has 16 amino acids. The CDR3 DNA is TGCGCCAGCAGCAGACTAGCGGGAGCGGAACGCTACGAGCAGTACTTC. Protein sequence: CASSRLAGAERYEQYF.

CDR3 DNA sequence: TGCGCCAGCAGCCCATTCGGGACTCAAAACTCCTACGAGCAGTACTTC. The encoded protein is CASSPFGTQNSYEQYF. This chain uses TRBV23-1 with TRBJ2-7; a weak D match, TRBD2 (6 bases). TRBV23-1 counts as an open reading frame of uncertain function. V was shortened by 6 bases and J by 0 bases, with 18 bases between the two germline ends. The CDR3 spans 16 residues.

This CDR3 reads CASSRVNTEAFF. The CDR3 coding sequence is TGTGCCAGTAGTCGGGTGAACACTGAAGCTTTCTTT. This chain connects TRBV19 to TRBJ1-1; D not certain. The V end was cut by 5 bases, the J end by 0 bases, with 4 bases between. The CDR3 has 12 amino acids. Germline CDR1 is LNHDA and CDR2 is SQIVND (reference sequence).

Only one count was recorded for this clone. V usage is TRBV12-3 or TRBV12-4 and J usage is TRBJ1-6; maybe TRBD1 (5 bases). Between the trimmed V and J ends, which lost 8 bases and 6 bases, there was a span of 11 bases. This CDR3 comprises 13 residues. DNA of the CDR3: TGTGCCAGCCGTGGGGCCTCTAATTCACCCCTCCACTTT. Translation gives CASRGASNSPLHF.

This clone was detected only a few times. V gene TRBV7-6 combines with J gene TRBJ2-1, with 7 nucleotides matching TRBD2. Germline V gives CDR1 SGHVS, CDR2 FNYEAQ. The V and J ends lost 1 base and 5 bases, in that order; junction bases with no gene match: 5. CDR3 size: 15 residues. As DNA, the CDR3 is TGTGCCAGCAGCTTAGGACGCGGGAGCCACAATGAGCAGTTCTTC. Amino acid sequence: CASSLGRGSHNEQFF.

The chain uses TRBV2 and TRBJ2-1; a possible D gene is TRBD2 (5 bases). Germline CDR1 reads SNHLY; CDR2 reads FYNNEI. The V end was cut by 5 bases, the J end by 9 bases, with 11 bases between. This CDR3 contains 12 residues. The CDR3 sequence is CASSSASFEQFF. The DNA of the CDR3 is TGTGCCAGCAGTTCCGCTAGCTTTGAGCAGTTCTTC.

This clone came up once. The genes are TRBV2 and TRBJ2-3; TRBD2 matches at 14 bases. The CDR3 contains 14 residues. Germline V gives CDR1 SNHLY, CDR2 FYNNEI. Losses at the gene ends were 4 bases for V and 6 bases for J; bases not matched to a gene: 0. The CDR3 sequence is CASSGTSGRDTQYF. Written as DNA, the CDR3 is TGTGCCAGCAGTGGGACTAGCGGGAGGGATACGCAGTATTTT.

This sequence joins TRBV11-2 and TRBJ2-7; a possible D gene is TRBD1 (6 bases). Trimming removed 2 bases at V and 2 bases at J, with 19 bases between. The CDR3 loop spans 17 amino acids. Germline V lookup: CDR1 SGHAT, CDR2 FQNNGV. The CDR3, as DNA: TGTGCCAGCAGCTTATTAGGGAGCTTGGACAGAGCCTACGAGCAGTACTTC. This codes for CASSLLGSLDRAYEQYF.

The chain combines TRBV6-1 with TRBJ2-5; TRBD2 is a possible D gene (7 bases). This CDR3 contains 15 residues. CDR1 is MNHNS and CDR2 is SASEGT in the germline V gene. V lost 0 bases, J lost 10 bases, and 18 bases lay in between. The CDR3 is CASSEAVAGARDQYF. DNA for the CDR3: TGTGCCAGCAGTGAAGCGGTTGCGGGGGCCCGAGACCAGTACTTC.

The chain couples TRBV27 to TRBJ1-1; no clear D gene. There are 13 residues in the CDR3. V shed 6 bases and J shed 3 bases, with 11 bases lying between them. CDR1 is MNHEY, CDR2 SMNVEV, per germline (reference sequence). CDR3: CASSSGSYTEAFF. In DNA, the CDR3 is TGTGCCAGCAGCTCGGGGAGCTACACTGAAGCTTTCTTT.